This TCR beta chain originates from a study of blood T cell repertoires in COVID-19 (dated by TCRdb to 2020 to 2022). Regarding the research as a whole: The collaborator samples originated in the United States, Italy and Spain and spanned the acute and convalescent phases of COVID-19. The repertoires were released in a freely available public database meant as a resource for research on the immune response to SARS-CoV-2. Subjects who had been exposed to COVID-19, were actively infected with it, or had recovered from it provided the deeply sampled blood TCRbeta repertoires that made up the dataset. A de-identified subject ID, COVID-19 status, age in years and sex were almost always included in the sample metadata. The material from the prospective study consisted of cDNA or gDNA derived from T cells, B-cell-depleted T cells, or PBMCs. Where available, HLA class I and class II types were taken from metadata supplied by the sample provider and were not determined by assay-based typing. The samples were drawn from the first 160 participants of the ongoing ImmuneRACE study and from more than 1,000 subjects provided by 6 global collaborators. Overall study outcomes, separate from this receptor: The amount of clinical and demographic metadata varied by source and participant and was provided uncurated.

At the junction V is shortened by 8 bases and J by 4 bases; bases outside the gene matches: 3. The CDR3 has 13 amino acids, counting the end cysteine and phenylalanine. The retained sequence is limited to the CDR3, 39 bases, with the frame set at the first base. CDR1 WSHSY and CDR2 SAAADI were looked up in the germline V gene. The collaborating institutions used their own protocols to collect whole blood in K2EDTA tubes. For TCRbeta analysis, collaborator samples were shipped as frozen whole blood, as isolated PBMCs, or as DNA extracted from either sample type. TCRbeta CDR3 regions were amplified from genomic DNA using the immunoSEQ Assay, a bias-controlled multiplex PCR. In the source study's methods: The number of nucleated cells in each sample was estimated from the amplification of reference gene primers within the assay. Sequence reads were collapsed and filtered to measure the absolute abundance of every unique TCRbeta CDR3 rearrangement. For each sample, productive Simpson clonality was calculated as the square root of Simpson's diversity index over productive rearrangements. TCRdb holds this immuneACCESS table with in-frame rearrangements only. Some clones are missing; in checked studies, unresolved V genes explain under half, and the rest has no known cause. The DNA was the basis for D and trimming; V, J and clone size are from that table. This sample is represented by under 400,000 clones; around 89% of them were singletons. The ten largest clonotypes hold about 6.5% of the sample.

On this clone: Which antigen it targets is not known. No much larger clonotype is one base removed from it; base qualities were not supplied.

The source of this sequence is a man between 18 and 29 years old with active or convalescent COVID-19. Sequences were obtained from peripheral blood. The chain was built from TRBV10-2 and TRBJ2-2, with 8 central nucleotides matching TRBD2. The DNA is as follows: TGCGCCAGCCTTAGCGGGACCACCGGGGAGCTGTTTTTT. It translates as CASLSGTTGELFF.